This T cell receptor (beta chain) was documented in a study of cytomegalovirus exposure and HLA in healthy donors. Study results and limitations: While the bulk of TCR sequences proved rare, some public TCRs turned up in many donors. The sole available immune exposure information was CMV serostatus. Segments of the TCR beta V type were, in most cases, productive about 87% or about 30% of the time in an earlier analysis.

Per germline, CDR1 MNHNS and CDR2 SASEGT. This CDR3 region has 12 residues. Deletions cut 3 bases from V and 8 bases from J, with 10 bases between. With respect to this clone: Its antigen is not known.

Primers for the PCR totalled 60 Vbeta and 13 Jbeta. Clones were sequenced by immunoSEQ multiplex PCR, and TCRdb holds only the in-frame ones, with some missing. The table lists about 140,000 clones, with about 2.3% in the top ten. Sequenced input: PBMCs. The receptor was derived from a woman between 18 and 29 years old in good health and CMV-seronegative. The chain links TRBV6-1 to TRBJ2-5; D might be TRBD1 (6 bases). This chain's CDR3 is CASSDNRVTQYF. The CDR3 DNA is TGTGCCAGCAGTGATAACAGGGTAACCCAGTACTTC.